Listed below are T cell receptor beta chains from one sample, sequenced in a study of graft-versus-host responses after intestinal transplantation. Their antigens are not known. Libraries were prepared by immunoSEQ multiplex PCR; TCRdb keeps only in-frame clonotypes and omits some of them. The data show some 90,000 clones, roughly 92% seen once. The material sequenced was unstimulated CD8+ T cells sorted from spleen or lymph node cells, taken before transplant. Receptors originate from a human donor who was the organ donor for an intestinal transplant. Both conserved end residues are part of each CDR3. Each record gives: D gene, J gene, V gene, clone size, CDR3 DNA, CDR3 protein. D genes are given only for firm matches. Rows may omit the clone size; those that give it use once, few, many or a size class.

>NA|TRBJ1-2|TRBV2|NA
TGTGCCAGCAGTGATTCCGGTCCTAACTATGGCTACACCTTC
CASSDSGPNYGYTF
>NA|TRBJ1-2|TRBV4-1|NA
TGCGCCAGCAGCCTAAGACAGGCCGCTAACTATGGCTACACCTTC
CASSLRQAANYGYTF
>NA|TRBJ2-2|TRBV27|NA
TGTGCCAACCTAGCACTCACCGGGGAGCTGTTTTTT
CANLALTGELFF
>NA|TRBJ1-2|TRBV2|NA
TGTGCCAGCAGGGGGCGGTATGGCTACACCTTC
CASRGRYGYTF
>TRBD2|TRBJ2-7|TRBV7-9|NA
TGTGCCAGCGGGGCTAGCGGGGGGATCCATGAGTACTTC
CASGASGGIHEYF
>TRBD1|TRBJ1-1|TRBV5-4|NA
TGTGCCAGCAGCTCGGGGACAGCGAACACTGAAGCTTTCTTT
CASSSGTANTEAFF
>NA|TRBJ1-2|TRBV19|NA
TGTGCCAGTAGCCCAAACTCTAGATCCCCGTTCGGAGGCTACACCTTC
CASSPNSRSPFGGYTF
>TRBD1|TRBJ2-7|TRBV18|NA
TGTGCCAGCTCAACAGGGGATGGCGTCGAGCAGTACTTC
CASSTGDGVEQYF
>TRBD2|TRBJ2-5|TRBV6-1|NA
TGTGCCAGCAGTCCTTGGGAGGGGCAAGAGACCCAGTACTTC
CASSPWEGQETQYF
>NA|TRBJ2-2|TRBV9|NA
TGTGCCAGCAGCGATGGAGACAACACCGGGGAGCTGTTTTTT
CASSDGDNTGELFF
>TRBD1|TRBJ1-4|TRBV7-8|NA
TGTGCCAGCAGCCATGTCCCGGGGTTCCCTTCGGACCGACAGGGCTTAGTTGAAAAACTGTTTTTT
CASSHVPGFPSDRQGLVEKLFF
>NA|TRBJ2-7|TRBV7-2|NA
TGTGCCAGCAGCTTCCGCGCAGGCCCTTACGAGCAGTACTTC
CASSFRAGPYEQYF
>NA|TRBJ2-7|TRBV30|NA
TGTGCCTACGAAACACCGGGACTCGGCTACGAGCAGTACTTC
CAYETPGLGYEQYF
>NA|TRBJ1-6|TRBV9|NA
TGTGCCAGCAGCTTACGTGGAGCCTCACCCCTCCACTTT
CASSLRGASPLHF
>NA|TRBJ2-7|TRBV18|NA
TGTGCCAGCTCACCTCCCGCTAGATACGAGCAGTACTTC
CASSPPARYEQYF
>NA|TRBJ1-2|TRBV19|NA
TGTGCCAGTAGTGCGGGACTACCTAACTATGGCTACACCTTC
CASSAGLPNYGYTF
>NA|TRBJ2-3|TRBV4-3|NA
TGCGCCAGCAGCCCTGACGGGGATGGCACAGATACGCAGTATTTT
CASSPDGDGTDTQYF
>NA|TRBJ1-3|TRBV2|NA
TGTGCCAGCATGGGTGGGCAGCCGCTCTCTGGAAACACCATATATTTT
CASMGGQPLSGNTIYF
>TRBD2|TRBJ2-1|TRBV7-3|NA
TGTGCCAGCAGGTTAACCGGGACTAGCGGGGCTAATGAGCAGTTCTTC
CASRLTGTSGANEQFF
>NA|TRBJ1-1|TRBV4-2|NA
TGTGCCAGCAGCCACCGAGATACAGGGCCTGAAGCTTTCTTT
CASSHRDTGPEAFF
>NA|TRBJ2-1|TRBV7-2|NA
TGTGCCAGCAGCTTATACGGGAGCGGCAATGAGCAGTTCTTC
CASSLYGSGNEQFF
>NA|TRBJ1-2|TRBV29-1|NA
TGCAGCGCGCCAGACAGAGTCTATGGCTACACCTTC
CSAPDRVYGYTF
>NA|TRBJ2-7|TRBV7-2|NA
TGTGCCAGCAGCTTAGTGACACCTACCTACGAGCAGTACTTC
CASSLVTPTYEQYF
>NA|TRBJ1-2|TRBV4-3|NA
TGCGCCAGCAGCCAAGTTAATGGGCCTACCTATGGCTACACCTTC
CASSQVNGPTYGYTF
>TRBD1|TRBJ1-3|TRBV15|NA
TGTGCCACCAGCAGAGACAGGGGGCAGTCTGGAAACACCATATATTTT
CATSRDRGQSGNTIYF
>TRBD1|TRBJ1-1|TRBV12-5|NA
TGTGCTAGTGGTGTCGGACCGGGACAGGGGGCGCGGAACACTGAAGCTTTCTTT
CASGVGPGQGARNTEAFF
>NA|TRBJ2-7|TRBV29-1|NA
TGCAGCGTTGTAGTTGTACTTTCCTACGAGCAGTACTTC
CSVVVVLSYEQYF
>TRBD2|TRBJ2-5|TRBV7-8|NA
TGTGCCAGCAGCTTACCCGTGACTAGCCGAGAGACCCAGTACTTC
CASSLPVTSRETQYF
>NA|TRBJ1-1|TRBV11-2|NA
TGTGCCAGCAGCTTAGAATTAATGAACACTGAAGCTTTCTTT
CASSLELMNTEAFF
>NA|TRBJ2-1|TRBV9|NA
TGTGCCAGCAGCGTAGGTGGGCCAGAGCAGTTCTTC
CASSVGGPEQFF
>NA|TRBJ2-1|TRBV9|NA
TGTGCCAGCAGCTCAAACTCGGGTGAGCAGTTCTTC
CASSSNSGEQFF
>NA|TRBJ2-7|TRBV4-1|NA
TGCGCCAGCAGCCAAGACAGGGGGGTAACCTACGAGCAGTACTTC
CASSQDRGVTYEQYF
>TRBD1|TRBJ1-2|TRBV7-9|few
TGTGCCAGCGCAAACGCCGGGACAGGGCTGTATGGCTACACCTTC
CASANAGTGLYGYTF
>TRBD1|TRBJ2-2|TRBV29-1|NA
TGCAGCGTTGGACAGGGCCACACCGGGGAGCTGTTTTTT
CSVGQGHTGELFF
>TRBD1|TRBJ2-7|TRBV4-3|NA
TGCGCCAGCAGCCAAGCCTGGACAGGGGTTCAGGACGAGCAGTACTTC
CASSQAWTGVQDEQYF
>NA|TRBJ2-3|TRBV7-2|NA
TGTGCCAGCAGCTTAGTGGCGGGAATCAACACAGATACGCAGTATTTT
CASSLVAGINTDTQYF
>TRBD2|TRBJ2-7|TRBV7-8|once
TGTGCCAGCAGCACAACTAGCGGGGGCCTTTACGAGCAGTACTTC
CASSTTSGGLYEQYF
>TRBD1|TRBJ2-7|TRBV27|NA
TGTGCCAGCATGTTTAGGGGACAGGGGGCGTACGAGCAGTACTTC
CASMFRGQGAYEQYF
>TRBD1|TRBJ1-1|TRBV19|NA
TGTGCCAGTAGTATAAACAGGGGGAAGGGCACTGAAGCTTTCTTT
CASSINRGKGTEAFF